A single sample is the source of the 15 T cell receptor beta chains below, sequenced in a study of identical twins listed by TCRdb under 2016. The library was made by 5' RACE. The sequencing machine was an Illumina HiSeq 2000. Through fastp at Q25 and MiXCR, TCRdb rebuilt clones from the public reads, retaining in-frame beta chains. Records with the same CDR3 protein are collapsed into one entry carrying the most frequent genes and DNA. This sample is represented by roughly 750,000 distinct CDR3 sequences; 21% of them were singletons. About 4.3% of the sample lies in the top ten. The data also belong to a second study, concerning T cells expressing NK-cell markers.

The sequenced sample was PBMCs. All receptors derive from a woman between 18 and 30 years old in good health.

CDR3 in amino acids: CASSAGTQTPYYFDEQFF. The CDR3 coding sequence is TGTGCCAGCAGCGCCGGGACGCAGACACCCTACTACTTTGATGAGCAGTTCTTC. The chain has TRBV9 and TRBJ2-1; D might be TRBD1 or TRBD2, each matching 5 bases. V lost 3 bases, J lost 8 bases, and 27 bases lay in between. Germline V gene sequence: CDR1 SGDLS, CDR2 YYNGEE. The CDR3 consists of 18 residues.

The chain links TRBV12-5 to TRBJ2-6, with D possibly matching TRBD2 (5 bases). There are 15 residues in the CDR3. The V end was cut by 5 bases, the J end by 1 base, with 9 bases between. CDR1 and CDR2 from the germline V gene are LGHNT and FRNRAP. The chain's CDR3 is CASGLDSSGANVLTF. The CDR3 DNA follows: TGTGCTAGTGGTCTGGACTCGTCTGGGGCCAACGTCCTGACTTTC.

This clonotype was counted ten times or more. The V and J genes are TRBV29-1 and TRBJ2-7, with D unresolved. Germline V gene sequence: CDR1 SQVTM, CDR2 ANQGSEA. Trimming removed 6 bases from V and 3 bases from J, with 9 bases in between. The CDR3 sequence is 11 residues long. CDR3 sequence: CSVKADYEQYF. The DNA of the CDR3 is TGCAGCGTCAAGGCAGACTACGAGCAGTACTTC.

The chain joins TRBV15 to TRBJ2-1, with D possibly TRBD2 on 5 matching bases. Germline loops: CDR1 LNHNV, CDR2 YYDKDF (reference sequence). The CDR3 extends over 15 amino acids. V gave up 0 bases and J gave up 10 bases, with 16 bases separating them. The CDR3 DNA sequence: TGTGCCACCAGCAGAGATCGCGGGTTTGCGGAGGAGCAGTTCTTC. Amino acids: CATSRDRGFAEEQFF. Combining the CDR3 with reference TRBV15 and TRBJ2-1 gives the whole variable domain DAMVIQNPRYQVTQFGKPVTLSCSQTLNHNVMYWYQQKSSQAPKLLFHYYDKDFNNEADTPDNFQSRRPNTSFCFLDIRSPGLGDTAMYLCATSRDRGFAEEQFFGPGTRLTVL.

The rearrangement joins TRBV21-1 to TRBJ2-7; the table's TRBD2 call for D was not verified on the DNA. TRBV21-1 is a pseudogene. CDR3 size: 15 residues. This chain's CDR3 is CASSPGTSGSYKQYF. As DNA, the CDR3 is TGTGCCAGCAGCCCGGGGACTAGCGGGAGTTACAAGCAGTACTTC.

The V and J genes are TRBV12-3 or TRBV12-4 and TRBJ2-5, with D possibly being TRBD1 (6 bases). The CDR3 totals 14 residues. Trimming left V 7 bases short and J 2 bases short, with 14 bases between. CDR3 sequence: CASIQSQGQETQYF. The DNA of the CDR3 is TGTGCCAGCATTCAAAGTCAGGGGCAAGAGACCCAGTACTTC.

This clonotype has just a few counts. The rearrangement links TRBV2 to TRBJ1-1; D unresolved. From germline, CDR1 is SNHLY and CDR2 FYNNEI. Trimming left V 7 bases short and J 6 bases short, with 9 bases between. The CDR3 is 11 residues long. Here the CDR3 DNA reads TGTGCCAGCACGCCGTTCTCTGAAGCTTTCTTT. It codes for CASTPFSEAFF.

This clonotype has at least ten counts. The V gene is TRBV20-1, the J gene TRBJ2-3; possible D gene TRBD2, 7 bases. V was trimmed by 3 bases and J by 3 bases, leaving 13 bases between them. From germline, CDR1 is DFQATT and CDR2 SNEGSKA (reference sequence). The CDR3 is made up of 14 amino acids. CDR3 region: CSASIRGATDTQYF. CDR3 nucleotides: TGCAGTGCTAGTATTCGGGGGGCAACAGATACGCAGTATTTT.

The chain combines TRBV6-9 with TRBJ2-1; D uncertain. Between the trimmed V and J ends, which lost 3 bases and 0 bases, there was a span of 18 bases. The CDR3 runs to 18 residues. In germline, CDR1 is MNHGY, CDR2 SVAAGI. The chain's CDR3 is CASSYVYHQASSYNEQFF. In DNA, the CDR3 is TGTGCCAGCAGTTACGTGTACCACCAGGCGTCCTCCTACAATGAGCAGTTCTTC.

The rearrangement joins TRBV27 to TRBJ2-6; D is ambiguous. The CDR3 is 16 amino acids. The V gene lost 4 bases and the J gene lost 0 bases, with 10 bases spanning the gap. Germline V gene lookup returns CDR1 MNHEY and CDR2 SMNVEV (reference sequence). Written as DNA, the CDR3 is TGTGCCAGCAGTTCCCGACGCCTCTCTGGGGCCAACGTCCTGACTTTC. Protein sequence: CASSSRRLSGANVLTF.

This clonotype was picked up many times. This rearrangement joins TRBV19 to TRBJ1-3; possibly TRBD1 for D (5 bases). The ends were cut back, 11 bases at V and 2 bases at J, with 22 bases in the middle. Germline CDR1 and CDR2: LNHDA and SQIVND (reference sequence). The CDR3 spans 16 residues. Here the CDR3 reads CAVQLTGTSTGNTIYF. CDR3 bases: TGTGCCGTCCAACTCACCGGGACTTCTACTGGAAACACCATATATTTT.

The V gene is TRBV5-4, the J gene TRBJ2-4; 10 bases match TRBD2. Looked up from germline, CDR1 is SGHNT and CDR2 is YYREEE (reference sequence). The trim removed 4 bases at V and 4 bases at J, leaving 8 bases unmatched. The CDR3 runs to 16 residues. CDR3 bases: TGTGCCAGCAGCCCGACTAGCGGGCTGGGGAAAAACATTCAGTACTTC. Residues: CASSPTSGLGKNIQYF.

This clonotype was counted ten times or more. The chain employs TRBV20-1 and TRBJ1-1, with TRBD1 matching 8 bases. Germline CDR1 reads DFQATT; CDR2 reads SNEGSKA (reference sequence). Losses at the gene ends were 5 bases for V and 2 bases for J; bases not matched to a gene: 4. The CDR3 covers 13 residues. CDR3 in amino acids: CSAGDRTNTEAFF. The CDR3 nucleotides are TGCAGTGCTGGGGACAGGACAAACACTGAAGCTTTCTTT.

This clonotype was counted only a few times. The chain employs TRBV6-5 and TRBJ2-2; no firm D call. Looked up from germline, CDR1 is MNHEY and CDR2 is SVGAGI. CDR3 size: 13 residues. Trimming shortened V by 5 bases and J by 5 bases, and 9 bases separated the two germline ends. CDR3 loop: CASSNRRTGELFF. The CDR3 nucleotides read TGTGCCAGCAGTAACCGACGGACCGGGGAGCTGTTTTTT.

This clonotype was counted ten times or more. V is TRBV20-1 and J is TRBJ2-5, with D possibly matching TRBD2 (7 bases). V lost 2 bases and J 4 bases, leaving 14 bases between the germline ends. This CDR3 has 14 residues. The germline V gene has CDR1 DFQATT and CDR2 SNEGSKA (reference sequence). The CDR3 reads CSARPTGRGETQYF. The CDR3 nucleotides read TGCAGTGCTAGACCTACAGGGAGGGGAGAGACCCAGTACTTC.